This TCR beta chain was documented in a study of shared clonotypes between healthy human individuals. Overall study: Plates per donor: three CD4 naive, three CD4 memory, two CD8 naive, one CD8 memory.

A note on this clone: Antigen unknown.

Naive CD8 cells were CD45RO-negative, positively selected for CCR7, excluding terminally differentiated effector memory CD45RA+ cells. The germline V gene encodes CDR1 SEHNR and CDR2 FQNEAQ (reference sequence). The CDR3 has 17 residues. The J segment lost 1 base and the V segment lost 5 bases, leaving 7 bases of the junction unmatched. Measured with immunoSEQ multiplex PCR; TCRdb has only the in-frame clones, and not every one. The repertoire holds approximately 2,000,000 clones, with 93% as singletons. Whole-study results and caveats: The naive CD4 repertoires of a handful of donors were compared, and roughly 5% of clonotypes were shared.

Sequencing was carried out using naive CD8+ T cells from PBMCs. The receptor comes from a young man in good health. Some clones in this sample may be carry-over from other donors' samples. The rearrangement uses TRBV7-9 and TRBJ2-2; 10 bases match TRBD2. CDR3 sequence reads: CASSPSGLAENTGELFF. DNA of the CDR3: TGTGCCAGCAGCCCCAGCGGACTAGCGGAGAACACCGGGGAGCTGTTTTTT.